The next 29 T cell receptor beta chains were all read from a single sample in a study of OX40 agonist ivuxolimab in advanced cancers. Repertoires were generated with immunoSEQ multiplex PCR, while TCRdb's copy carries only in-frame clones and drops some. Of some 81,000 clones listed, 85% were seen once; the top ten hold under 0.75%. Sequencing was performed on CD4+ or CD8+ T cells sorted from blood, taken in a trial of the OX40 agonist ivuxolimab. The origin of the receptors is an adult with an advanced solid tumor such as melanoma, head and neck, liver or kidney cancer.

The rearrangement joins TRBV2 to TRBJ1-2, with 7 bases fitting TRBD1. Germline CDR1 reads SNHLY; CDR2 reads FYNNEI. The CDR3 runs 13 residues. V dropped 3 bases and J dropped 4; count of bases not matched to a gene: 2. CDR3 loop: CASSDGQVYGYTF. The CDR3 region has the DNA TGTGCCAGCAGTGACGGACAGGTCTATGGCTACACCTTC.

There are a few counts of this clone. The V gene is TRBV6-5, the J gene TRBJ1-2, with TRBD1 matching over 10 bases. The ends lost 8 bases at V and 6 bases at J; junction bases unmatched: 9. This CDR3 region has 14 residues. The germline V gene has CDR1 MNHEY and CDR2 SVGAGI. CDR3 sequence: CASLNRDRGNGYTF. CDR3 DNA: TGTGCCAGCTTAAACCGGGACAGGGGTAATGGCTACACCTTC.

This clone was detected only once. The gene calls are TRBV14 and TRBJ2-5; TRBD2 matches 9 bases. Germline CDR1 and CDR2: SGHDN and FVKESK. The junction had 11 bases not matched to a gene; V was cut back by 4 bases and J by 5 bases. This CDR3 has 16 residues. CDR3 in amino acids: CASSPRLAGTGETQYF. The CDR3 nucleotides read TGTGCCAGCAGCCCAAGGCTAGCGGGGACTGGTGAGACCCAGTACTTC.

This rearrangement joins TRBV27 to TRBJ2-5, with TRBD1 matching over 9 bases. The V gene end was trimmed by 3 bases and the J gene end by 5 bases; junction bases not matched to a gene: 7. Germline lookup yields CDR1 MNHEY and CDR2 SMNVEV (reference sequence). CDR3 length: 15 residues. Here the CDR3 DNA reads TGTGCCAGCAGTTTCACCGGGACAGGGAAGGAGACCCAGTACTTC. Its translation: CASSFTGTGKETQYF.

The genes are TRBV7-2 and TRBJ2-1; maybe TRBD1 (5 bases). The CDR3 sequence is 13 residues long. The germline V and J ends were trimmed by 2 bases and 8 bases, with 10 bases remaining between them. Looked up from germline, CDR1 is SGHTA and CDR2 is FQGNSA. The CDR3 spells CASSLKGWDEQFF. DNA of the CDR3: TGTGCCAGCAGCTTAAAGGGGTGGGATGAGCAGTTCTTC.

This rearrangement joins TRBV6-5 to TRBJ1-3; D gene uncertain. Germline CDR1 and CDR2: MNHEY and SVGAGI. The CDR3 contains 15 residues. The germline V and J ends were trimmed by 6 bases and 4 bases, with 16 bases remaining between them. The CDR3 coding sequence is TGTGCCAGCAGACCCACCGGTGCCGTCGGAAACACCATATATTTT. It yields the protein CASRPTGAVGNTIYF.

The rearrangement uses TRBV18 and TRBJ2-5; D might be TRBD2 (5 bases). V was pared by 1 base and J by 3 bases, with 9 bases between. This CDR3 region has 14 residues. Germline V gives CDR1 KGHSH, CDR2 LQKENI. CDR3 coding DNA: TGTGCCAGCTCACCACTGAGGGAAGAAGAGACCCAGTACTTC. Translated: CASSPLREEETQYF.

The rearrangement links TRBV19 to TRBJ2-1; D call uncertain. The CDR3 contains 13 residues. Germline CDR1 LNHDA, CDR2 SQIVND (reference sequence). V lost 7 bases to trimming and J lost 9 bases, with 16 bases between them. As DNA, the CDR3 is TGTGCCAGTATCCCCAGACGAGGCGGTGAGCAGTTCTTC. It translates to CASIPRRGGEQFF.

The chain recombines TRBV7-3 with TRBJ2-5; D is undetermined. CDR1 is SGHTA, CDR2 FQGTGA, per germline. CDR3 length: 13 residues. V gave up 5 bases and J gave up 5 bases, with 12 bases separating them. CDR3 in amino acids: CASSPQRRETQYF. The CDR3 DNA sequence: TGTGCCAGCAGCCCTCAACGAAGGGAGACCCAGTACTTC.

The V gene is TRBV7-2, the J gene TRBJ1-2, with TRBD1 matching 11 bases. This CDR3 is built from 15 residues. The V gene's germline CDR1 is SGHTA and CDR2 FQGNSA. The V and J ends lost 4 bases and 4 bases, in that order; junction bases with no gene match: 5. Here the CDR3 DNA reads TGTGCCAGCAGCTCCCGGACAGGGGGCTTCTATGGCTACACCTTC. This gives the protein CASSSRTGGFYGYTF.

This rearrangement joins TRBV7-9 to TRBJ2-1; D is unclear. V was shortened by 1 base and J by 3 bases, with 10 bases between the two germline ends. The V gene's germline CDR1 is SEHNR and CDR2 FQNEAQ (reference sequence). CDR3 length: 15 amino acids. CDR3 region: CASSLDWSYYNEQFF. CDR3 nucleotides: TGTGCCAGCAGCTTAGATTGGTCCTACTACAATGAGCAGTTCTTC.

The rearrangement links TRBV5-1 to TRBJ1-5; D remains ambiguous. This CDR3 is built from 15 residues. The V gene lost 0 bases and the J gene lost 6 bases, with 13 bases spanning the gap. Per germline, CDR1 SGHRS and CDR2 YFSETQ. The CDR3 DNA reads TGCGCCAGCAGCTTGGGGACCGTTGAGGGTCAGCCCCAGCATTTT. The encoded protein is CASSLGTVEGQPQHF.

The chain uses TRBV6-1 and TRBJ1-2, with D perhaps matching TRBD1 (6 bases). The V gene's germline CDR1 is MNHNS and CDR2 SASEGT. CDR3 length: 12 amino acids. V was cut by 5 bases and J by 8 bases, with 12 bases left in between. This CDR3 is CASSPTGPGYTF. For the CDR3, the DNA is TGTGCCAGCAGTCCTACAGGGCCCGGCTACACCTTC.

This rearrangement joins TRBV2 to TRBJ2-7; no firm D call. Deletions cut 3 bases from V and 7 bases from J, with 16 bases between. The CDR3 is made up of 14 amino acids. Germline V lookup: CDR1 SNHLY, CDR2 FYNNEI. The CDR3 DNA sequence: TGTGCCAGCAGTGAGAACCAGCCGGCGAGGGAGCAGTACTTC. This translates into CASSENQPAREQYF.

The chain is built from TRBV10-3 and TRBJ1-2; 9 bases are a match to TRBD1. CDR1 ENHRY and CDR2 SYGVKD come from the germline V gene. This CDR3 has 15 residues. V shed 3 bases, J shed 5 bases, and the junction held 7 bases outside the gene matches. This CDR3 is CAISDAGTGRYGYTF. CDR3 nucleotides: TGTGCCATCAGTGACGCCGGGACAGGGAGGTATGGCTACACCTTC.

The V gene is TRBV5-1, the J gene TRBJ1-3, with 9 bases lining up with TRBD1. Germline CDR1 and CDR2: SGHRS and YFSETQ. The CDR3 is made up of 15 amino acids. The junction had 3 bases not matched to a gene; V was cut back by 3 bases and J by 2 bases. CDR3 residues: CASSSQGAAGNTIYF. CDR3 bases: TGCGCCAGCAGCTCACAGGGGGCTGCTGGAAACACCATATATTTT.

The chain uses TRBV6-1 and TRBJ2-5, with 7 bases matching TRBD2. The CDR3 loop spans 13 amino acids. The germline gives CDR1 MNHNS, CDR2 SASEGT. V shed 7 bases, J shed 0 bases, and the junction held 2 bases outside the gene matches. The CDR3 DNA reads as TGTGCCAGCATCCGGGGGGACCAAGAGACCCAGTACTTC. It yields the protein CASIRGDQETQYF.

The J gene is TRBJ2-5, the V gene TRBV7-6; D gene ambiguous. The CDR3 sequence is 13 residues long. V shed 1 base and J shed 1 base, with 4 bases lying between them. Germline CDR1 is SGHVS and CDR2 is FNYEAQ. The CDR3 bases are TGTGCCAGCAGCTTAGGACCCCAAGAGACCCAGTACTTC. It specifies CASSLGPQETQYF.

V and J are TRBV6-1 and TRBJ1-1, with 7 bases fitting TRBD1. Germline-derived CDR1 and CDR2 are MNHNS and SASEGT. V was pared by 4 bases and J by 10 bases, with 15 bases of the junction left unmatched. This CDR3 is 15 amino acids long. CDR3 DNA sequence: TGTGCCAGCAGTGCCCACCGGGACAGTAATCCGACAGCTTTCTTT. Translation gives CASSAHRDSNPTAFF.

V usage is TRBV4-3 and J usage is TRBJ1-4, with 8 bases lining up with TRBD1. V lost 3 bases, J lost 12 bases, and 18 bases stayed unmatched. The CDR3 totals 17 residues. The V gene's germline CDR1 is LGHNA and CDR2 YSLEER. CDR3 sequence reads: CASSQSGALQGAEELFF. CDR3 coding DNA: TGCGCCAGCAGCCAGTCTGGGGCTCTTCAGGGGGCTGAGGAACTGTTTTTT.

The chain uses TRBV9 and TRBJ2-4; the D gene could be TRBD1 or TRBD2 (6 bases each). The V gene's germline CDR1 is SGDLS and CDR2 YYNGEE. V was pared by 3 bases and J by 3 bases, with 16 bases between. The CDR3 contains 16 residues. CDR3 sequence (DNA): TGTGCCAGCAGCGCGGGGACAAGCGGGTTCAAAAACATTCAGTACTTC. Its translation is CASSAGTSGFKNIQYF. The full variable domain, completed using reference TRBV9 and TRBJ2-4, is DSGVTQTPKHLITATGQRVTLRCSPRSGDLSVYWYQQSLDQGLQFLIQYYNGEERAKGNILERFSAQQFPDLHSELNLSSLELGDSALYFCASSAGTSGFKNIQYFGAGTRLSVL.

The chain carries TRBV9 and TRBJ2-7; tentatively, D is TRBD2 (7 bases). CDR1 is SGDLS and CDR2 is YYNGEE in the germline V gene. Trimming left V 1 base short and J 5 bases short, with 19 bases between. The CDR3 extends over 16 amino acids. The CDR3 DNA reads as TGTGCCAGCAGCGTACTCTGGTGGGGGGGGCAAAACGAGCAGTACTTC. Amino acid sequence: CASSVLWWGGQNEQYF.

This chain joins TRBV5-4 and TRBJ1-1; D uncertain. Trimming stripped 0 bases from V and 3 bases from J, with 12 bases between. The CDR3 is made up of 15 amino acids. CDR1 and CDR2 (germline): SGHNT, YYREEE (reference sequence). CDR3 nucleotides: TGTGCCAGCAGCTTGGTCGGAGGGAGTGACACTGAAGCTTTCTTT. Translating gives CASSLVGGSDTEAFF.

This clone showed up just a few times. The V and J genes are TRBV29-1 and TRBJ1-1; D is unclear. This CDR3 is 11 amino acids long. V lost 5 bases to trimming and J lost 0 bases, with 4 bases between them. Germline assignment: CDR1 SQVTM and CDR2 ANQGSEA. The CDR3 DNA reads as TGCAGCGTTCGCTTGAACACTGAAGCTTTCTTT. Encoded protein: CSVRLNTEAFF.

This sequence joins TRBV5-1 and TRBJ1-1; D unresolved. CDR1 SGHRS and CDR2 YFSETQ come from the germline V gene. CDR3 length: 13 residues. Trimming left V 4 bases short and J 6 bases short, with 13 bases between. The CDR3 DNA sequence: TGCGCCAGCAGCCCCGCTTTGGGTCCTGAAGCTTTCTTT. Amino acids: CASSPALGPEAFF.

V usage is TRBV11-2 and J usage is TRBJ2-3; TRBD1 matches at 9 bases. The trim removed 1 base at V and 4 bases at J, leaving 3 bases unmatched. This CDR3 has 15 amino acids. Germline V gene sequence: CDR1 SGHAT, CDR2 FQNNGV. The CDR3 protein is CASSLGGQGADTQYF. CDR3 in DNA: TGTGCCAGCAGCTTAGGGGGACAGGGAGCAGATACGCAGTATTTT.

This clone was seen only a few times. The chain has TRBV18 and TRBJ2-2; D not resolved. The ends were cut back, 4 bases at V and 0 bases at J, with 12 bases in the middle. CDR3 length equals 16 residues. CDR1 KGHSH and CDR2 LQKENI come from the germline V gene. The CDR3 loop is CASSLLTVTNTGELFF. DNA for the CDR3: TGTGCCAGCTCACTCCTGACGGTAACGAACACCGGGGAGCTGTTTTTT.

The V and J genes are TRBV7-3 and TRBJ2-3; TRBD2 matches at 13 bases. Germline assignment: CDR1 SGHTA and CDR2 FQGTGA. The CDR3 length is 20 residues. J gave up 0 bases and V 1 base, and 10 bases lay outside the gene matches. CDR3 amino acids: CASSLRAPGLAGRSTDTQYF. The CDR3 bases are TGTGCCAGCAGCTTAAGGGCCCCGGGACTAGCGGGGCGGAGCACAGATACGCAGTATTTT.

This clone was detected a few times. The chain recombines TRBV7-8 with TRBJ1-6; D is possibly TRBD1 (6 bases). This CDR3 is built from 18 residues. CDR1 SGHVS and CDR2 FQNEAQ come from the germline V gene. The V gene lost 5 bases and the J gene lost 0 bases, with 17 bases spanning the gap. CDR3 coding DNA: TGTGCCAGCAGCCCGCGGACAGCGAGAAGCTCCTATAATTCACCCCTCCACTTT. This translates into CASSPRTARSSYNSPLHF.